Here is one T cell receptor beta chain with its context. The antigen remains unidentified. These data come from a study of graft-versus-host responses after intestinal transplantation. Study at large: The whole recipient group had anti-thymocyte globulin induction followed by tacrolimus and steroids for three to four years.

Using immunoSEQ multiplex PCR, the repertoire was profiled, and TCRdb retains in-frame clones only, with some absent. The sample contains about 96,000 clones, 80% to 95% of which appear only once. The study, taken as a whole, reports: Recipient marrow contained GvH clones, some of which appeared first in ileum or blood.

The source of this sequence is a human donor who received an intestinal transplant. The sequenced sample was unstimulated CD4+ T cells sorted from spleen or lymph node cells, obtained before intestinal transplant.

CDR3 residues: CASSYADRGFGEQYF. Written as DNA, the CDR3 is TGTGCCAGCAGTTACGCCGACAGGGGGTTTGGCGAGCAGTACTTC. This chain connects TRBV6-6 to TRBJ2-7, with 9 bases matching TRBD1. The germline CDR1 and CDR2 sequences are MNHNY and SVGAGI (reference sequence). This CDR3 has 15 amino acids. V shed 2 bases and J 6 bases; nucleotides not matched to a gene: 8.